One and the same sample provided the 22 T cell receptor beta chains below, sequenced in a study of multiple sclerosis patients with progressive multifocal leukoencephalopathy. Some clones are missing from TCRdb's copy, which holds only in-frame ones; the method was immunoSEQ multiplex PCR. Of some 30,000 clones in the sample, 90% to 95% were seen once. Time point reported: before natalizumab initiation. The sequenced sample was PBMCs. The receptor source for this set is a man under 40 with multiple sclerosis.

V and J are TRBV6-1 and TRBJ1-2; D call uncertain. V dropped 3 bases and J dropped 8 bases, with 10 bases sitting between them. Germline lookup yields CDR1 MNHNS and CDR2 SASEGT. CDR3 length: 12 amino acids. CDR3 amino acids: CASSDPGRGYTF. The CDR3, as DNA: TGTGCCAGCAGTGACCCCGGTCGGGGCTACACCTTC.

This chain joins TRBV18 and TRBJ2-1, with 12 nucleotides matching TRBD2. Losses at the gene ends were 1 base for V and 2 bases for J; bases not matched to a gene: 3. There are 17 residues in the CDR3. Per the germline V gene, CDR1 is KGHSH and CDR2 is LQKENI. The CDR3 nucleotides read TGTGCCAGCTCACCACGGACTAGCGGGGATACCTACAATGAGCAGTTCTTC. Protein sequence: CASSPRTSGDTYNEQFF.

V gene TRBV10-3 combines with J gene TRBJ2-2, with TRBD2 matching over 14 bases. V lost 8 bases to trimming and J lost 5 bases; unmatched junction nucleotides: 7. Germline loops: CDR1 ENHRY, CDR2 SYGVKD. The CDR3 is made up of 16 amino acids. The CDR3 region has the DNA TGTGCCATCCGCCCGGGACTAGCGGGAGATACCGGGGAGCTGTTTTTT. Encoded protein: CAIRPGLAGDTGELFF.

This chain uses TRBV27 with TRBJ1-5; D gene uncertain. The CDR3 runs 13 residues. Trimming cost V 3 bases and J 7 bases, with 10 bases left between them. The germline V gene has CDR1 MNHEY and CDR2 SMNVEV (reference sequence). The CDR3 coding sequence is TGTGCCAGCAGTTTCGGGTTTCGCCAGCCCCAGCATTTT. This gives the protein CASSFGFRQPQHF.

The gene calls are TRBV4-3 and TRBJ1-2; D ambiguous. The CDR3 length is 14 residues. In germline, CDR1 is LGHNA, CDR2 YSLEER. V was cut by 0 bases and J by 4 bases, with 9 bases left in between. The CDR3 is CASSQDLQLYGYTF. The CDR3 region has the DNA TGCGCCAGCAGCCAAGATTTACAGCTCTATGGCTACACCTTC.

The rearrangement uses TRBV7-2 and TRBJ2-1; no firm D call. Germline loops: CDR1 SGHTA, CDR2 FQGNSA. V lost 3 bases, J lost 12 bases, and 9 bases lay in between. This CDR3 spans 11 amino acids. CDR3 nucleotides: TGTGCCAGCAGCTTTTGGGGTGGGCAGTTCTTC. It specifies CASSFWGGQFF.

The rearrangement links TRBV5-1 to TRBJ2-1, with 13 positions matching TRBD2. Per germline, CDR1 SGHRS and CDR2 YFSETQ. The CDR3 covers 17 residues. V shed 2 bases and J 2 bases; nucleotides not matched to a gene: 4. As DNA, the CDR3 is TGCGCCAGCAGCTTTTACGGGACTAGCGGGACCTACAATGAGCAGTTCTTC. Protein sequence: CASSFYGTSGTYNEQFF.

This clone is a singleton in its sample. This chain joins TRBV7-3 and TRBJ2-5; possibly TRBD2 for D (6 bases). The CDR3 has 14 amino acids. The V end was cut by 2 bases, the J end by 4 bases, with 11 bases between. From germline, CDR1 is SGHTA and CDR2 FQGTGA. CDR3 nucleotide sequence: TGTGCCAGCAGCTTACGTCCTAGCGTAGAGACCCAGTACTTC. Translation: CASSLRPSVETQYF. Full variable domain (remainder filled in from reference TRBV7-3 and TRBJ2-5): GAGVSQTPSNKVTEKGKYVELRCDPISGHTALYWYRQSLGQGPEFLIYFQGTGAADDSGLPNDRFFAVRPEGSVSTLKIQRTERGDSAVYLCASSLRPSVETQYFGPGTRLLVL.

With respect to this clone: It is likely a read error, because the conserved phenylalanine at the end of the CDR3 is missing. The chain links TRBV23-1 to TRBJ2-7, with 7 positions matching TRBD2. TRBV23-1 is an open reading frame whose function is uncertain. The CDR3 has 15 amino acids. V was pared by 4 bases and J by 0 bases, with 6 bases of the junction left unmatched. The CDR3 bases are TGCGCCAGCAGTCGGGAGGGAGGGTACTCCTACGAGCAGTACGGC. This codes for CASSREGGYSYEQYG.

The rearrangement joins TRBV7-9 to TRBJ2-1, with D uncertain. The CDR3 loop spans 9 amino acids. The V gene's germline CDR1 is SEHNR and CDR2 FQNEAQ (reference sequence). V dropped 5 bases and J dropped 7 bases, with 0 bases sitting between them. In DNA form, the CDR3 reads TGTGCCAGCAGCAATGAGCAGTTCTTC. Protein product: CASSNEQFF.

This clone has just a few counts. V usage is TRBV5-1 and J usage is TRBJ2-2; 13 bases map to TRBD2. Germline V gene data show CDR1 as SGHRS and CDR2 as YFSETQ. The CDR3 runs 16 residues. Trimming took 5 bases from V and 8 from J; bases not matched to a gene: 9. The CDR3 nucleotides are TGCGCCAGCAGAGCCGGACTAGCGGGAGTGGAAGGGGAGCTGTTTTTT. Its translation: CASRAGLAGVEGELFF.

The rearrangement uses TRBV4-1 and TRBJ2-7; D may be TRBD1 (6 bases). This CDR3 is 14 amino acids long. Trimming cost V 4 bases and J 2 bases, with 12 bases left between them. Germline V lookup: CDR1 MGHRA, CDR2 YSYEKL. The CDR3 region has the DNA TGCGCCAGCAGCCGAACGACAGGACCCTACGAGCAGTACTTC. Encoded protein: CASSRTTGPYEQYF.

V usage is TRBV5-1 and J usage is TRBJ2-5; 8 bases agree with TRBD1. CDR3 length equals 16 residues. Germline trimming cut 4 bases from V and 1 base from J; bases unmatched to any gene: 9. In germline, CDR1 is SGHRS, CDR2 YFSETQ. The CDR3 reads CASSPYRQGFQETQYF. CDR3 nucleotide sequence: TGCGCCAGCAGCCCTTACCGACAGGGGTTCCAAGAGACCCAGTACTTC.

The chain combines TRBV2 with TRBJ2-3; 7 bases agree with TRBD2. V was clipped by 0 bases and J by 4 bases; unmatched bases: 4. Germline V CDR1 and CDR2: SNHLY, FYNNEI. This CDR3 has 15 amino acids. In nucleotides, the CDR3 is TGTGCCAGCAGTGAAGCGGGAGGGCCTTCAGATACGCAGTATTTT. Amino acids: CASSEAGGPSDTQYF.

This clone has only one observation. The chain is built from TRBV19 and TRBJ1-5, with 11 nucleotides matching TRBD1. Germline CDR1 LNHDA, CDR2 SQIVND (reference sequence). V was pared by 3 bases and J by 0 bases, with 1 base of the junction left unmatched. The CDR3 loop spans 16 amino acids. In nucleotides, the CDR3 is TGTGCCAGTAGTATGGGACAGGGGGTTAGCAATCAGCCCCAGCATTTT. Protein: CASSMGQGVSNQPQHF.

The genes are TRBV7-6 and TRBJ1-4; D is possibly TRBD1 (6 bases). The V end lost 0 bases, the J end lost 9 bases, and 8 bases lay between the germline ends. Per germline, CDR1 SGHVS and CDR2 FNYEAQ. The CDR3 consists of 13 residues. CDR3 nucleotide sequence: TGTGCCAGCAGCTTAGCTACAGGGAAAAAACTGTTTTTT. Protein: CASSLATGKKLFF. Full variable domain (rest looked up from reference TRBV7-6 and TRBJ1-4): GAGVSQSPRYKVTKRGQDVALRCDPISGHVSLYWYRQALGQGPEFLTYFNYEAQQDKSGLPNDRFSAERPEGSISTLTIQRTEQRDSAMYRCASSLATGKKLFFGSGTQLSVL.

This clone was detected only once. The CDR3 nucleotides read TGTGCCAGCAGCTTGGGACTCATTGCAACTAATGAAAAACTGTTTTTT. It codes for CASSLGLIATNEKLFF. This rearrangement joins TRBV5-5 to TRBJ1-4; D not certain. The CDR3 is made up of 16 amino acids. Deletions cut 0 bases from V and 0 bases from J, with 9 bases between. CDR1 is SGHKS, CDR2 YYEKEE, per germline (reference sequence).

The chain couples TRBV7-9 to TRBJ1-1, with D unclear. Germline values: CDR1 SEHNR, CDR2 FQNEAQ (reference sequence). The CDR3 contains 12 residues. Trimming cost V 5 bases and J 4 bases, with 8 bases left between them. This CDR3 reads CASSMGTTEAFF. The DNA of the CDR3 is TGTGCCAGCAGCATGGGCACCACTGAAGCTTTCTTT.

The chain links TRBV4-3 to TRBJ2-7, with unresolved D. V lost 4 bases, J lost 8 bases, and 24 bases lay in between. The CDR3 extends over 16 amino acids. The germline CDR1 and CDR2 sequences are LGHNA and YSLEER. Here the CDR3 reads CASSPSFVANTIQQYF. The CDR3, as DNA: TGCGCCAGCAGCCCTAGTTTTGTGGCGAATACGATCCAGCAGTACTTC.

This clone is a singleton in its sample. This chain connects TRBV18 to TRBJ1-1; D is possibly TRBD1 (6 bases). The CDR3 contains 13 residues. The germline V gene encodes CDR1 KGHSH and CDR2 LQKENI. Trimming pared 6 bases from V and 2 bases from J, leaving 10 bases between. DNA for the CDR3: TGTGCCAGCTCCCCGGGACAAAACACTGAAGCTTTCTTT. Its translation is CASSPGQNTEAFF.

This chain joins TRBV7-2 and TRBJ2-3; 8 bases agree with TRBD1. This CDR3 comprises 15 residues. Unmatched junction bases numbered 6, after V lost 3 bases and J lost 4 bases. Germline V lookup: CDR1 SGHTA, CDR2 FQGNSA. CDR3 loop: CASSFRGLSPDTQYF. The CDR3 DNA reads as TGTGCCAGCAGCTTCAGGGGGCTCAGTCCAGATACGCAGTATTTT.

The chain joins TRBV6-4 to TRBJ2-3; D is possibly TRBD2 (6 bases). V shed 4 bases and J shed 1 base, with 6 bases lying between them. Germline V gene data show CDR1 as MRHNA and CDR2 as SNTAGT. The CDR3 runs to 13 residues. CDR3 loop: CASSASGTDTQYF. As DNA, the CDR3 is TGTGCCAGCAGTGCTAGCGGCACAGATACGCAGTATTTT.